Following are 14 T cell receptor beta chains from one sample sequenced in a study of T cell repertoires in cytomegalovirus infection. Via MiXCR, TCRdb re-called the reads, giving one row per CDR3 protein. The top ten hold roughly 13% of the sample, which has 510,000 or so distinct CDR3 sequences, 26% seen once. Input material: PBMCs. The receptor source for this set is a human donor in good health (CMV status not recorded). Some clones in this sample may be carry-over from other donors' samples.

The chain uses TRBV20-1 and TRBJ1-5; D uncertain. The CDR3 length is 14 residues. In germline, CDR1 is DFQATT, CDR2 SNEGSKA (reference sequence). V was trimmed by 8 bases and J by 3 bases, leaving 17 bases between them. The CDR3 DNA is TGCAGTACCCCTAGCCGCAGTTTCAATCAGCCCCAGCATTTT. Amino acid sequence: CSTPSRSFNQPQHF.

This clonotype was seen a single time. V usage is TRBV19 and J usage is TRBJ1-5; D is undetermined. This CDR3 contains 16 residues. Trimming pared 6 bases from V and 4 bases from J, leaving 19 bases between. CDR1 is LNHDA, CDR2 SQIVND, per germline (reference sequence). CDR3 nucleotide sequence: TGTGCCAGTAGCCCCAGTGAGGGAAGTTGGAATCAGCCCCAGCATTTT. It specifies CASSPSEGSWNQPQHF.

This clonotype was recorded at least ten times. As DNA, the CDR3 is TGTGCCAGCAGCTCCTATATGGGGGGACAGCCCCAGCATTTT. Protein product: CASSSYMGGQPQHF. The V call is TRBV7-2, the J call TRBJ1-5, with D perhaps matching TRBD1 (5 bases). Germline V gene sequence: CDR1 SGHTA, CDR2 FQGNSA. The CDR3 is 14 amino acids. Trimming removed 4 bases at V and 7 bases at J, with 14 bases between.

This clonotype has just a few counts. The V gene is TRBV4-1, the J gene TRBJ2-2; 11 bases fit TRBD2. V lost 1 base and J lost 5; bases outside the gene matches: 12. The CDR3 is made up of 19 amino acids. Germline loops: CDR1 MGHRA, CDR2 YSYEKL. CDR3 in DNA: TGCGCCAGCAGCCAAGGAAGTGCCCTAGCGGGAGGAAAGACCGGGGAGCTGTTTTTT. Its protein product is CASSQGSALAGGKTGELFF.

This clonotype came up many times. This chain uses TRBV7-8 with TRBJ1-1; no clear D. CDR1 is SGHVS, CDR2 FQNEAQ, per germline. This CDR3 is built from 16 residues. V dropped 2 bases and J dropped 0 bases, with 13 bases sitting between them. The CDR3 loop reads CASSLRDAGVNTEAFF. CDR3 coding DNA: TGTGCCAGCAGCTTAAGAGACGCTGGGGTGAACACTGAAGCTTTCTTT.

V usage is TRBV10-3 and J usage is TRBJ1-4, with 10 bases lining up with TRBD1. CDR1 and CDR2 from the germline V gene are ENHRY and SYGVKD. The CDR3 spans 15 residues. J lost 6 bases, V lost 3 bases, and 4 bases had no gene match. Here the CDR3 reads CAISDPTGGYEKLFF. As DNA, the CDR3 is TGTGCCATCAGTGACCCGACAGGGGGCTATGAAAAACTGTTTTTT.

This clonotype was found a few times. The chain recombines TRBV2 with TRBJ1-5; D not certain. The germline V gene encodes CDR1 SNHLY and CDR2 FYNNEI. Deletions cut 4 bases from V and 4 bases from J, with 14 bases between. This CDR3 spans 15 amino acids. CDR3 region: CASSVFPGSNQPQHF. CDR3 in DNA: TGTGCCAGCAGTGTTTTCCCGGGATCGAATCAGCCCCAGCATTTT.

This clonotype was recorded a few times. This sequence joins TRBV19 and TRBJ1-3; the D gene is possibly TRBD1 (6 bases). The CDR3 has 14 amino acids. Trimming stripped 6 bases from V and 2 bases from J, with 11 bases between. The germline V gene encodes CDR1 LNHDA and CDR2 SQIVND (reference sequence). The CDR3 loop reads CASSEGQPGNTIYF. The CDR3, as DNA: TGTGCCAGTAGCGAAGGACAGCCTGGAAACACCATATATTTT.

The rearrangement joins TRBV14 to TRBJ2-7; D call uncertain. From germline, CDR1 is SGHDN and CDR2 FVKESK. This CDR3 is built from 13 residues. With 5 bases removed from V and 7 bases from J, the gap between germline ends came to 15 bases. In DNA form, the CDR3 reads TGTGCCAGCAGCTGGACCGCGACATCAGAGCAGTACTTC. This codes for CASSWTATSEQYF.

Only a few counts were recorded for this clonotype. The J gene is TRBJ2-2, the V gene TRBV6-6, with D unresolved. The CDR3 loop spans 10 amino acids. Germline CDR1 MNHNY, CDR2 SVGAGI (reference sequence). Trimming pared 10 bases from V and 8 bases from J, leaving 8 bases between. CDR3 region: CATWLGELFF. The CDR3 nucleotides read TGTGCCACGTGGCTGGGGGAGCTGTTTTTT.

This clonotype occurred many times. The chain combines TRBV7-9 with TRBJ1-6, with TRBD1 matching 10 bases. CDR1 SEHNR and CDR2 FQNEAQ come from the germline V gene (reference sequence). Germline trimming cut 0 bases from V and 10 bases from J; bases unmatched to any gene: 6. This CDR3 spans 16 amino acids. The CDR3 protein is CASSLAGTGEGSPLHF. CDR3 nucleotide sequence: TGTGCCAGCAGCTTAGCGGGGACAGGGGAAGGCTCACCCCTCCACTTT.

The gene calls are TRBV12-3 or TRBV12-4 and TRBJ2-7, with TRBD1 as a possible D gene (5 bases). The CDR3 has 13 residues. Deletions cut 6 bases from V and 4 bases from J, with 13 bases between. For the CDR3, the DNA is TGTGCCAGCAGCGTCGGACACGCTTACGAGCAGTACGTC. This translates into CASSVGHAYEQYV.

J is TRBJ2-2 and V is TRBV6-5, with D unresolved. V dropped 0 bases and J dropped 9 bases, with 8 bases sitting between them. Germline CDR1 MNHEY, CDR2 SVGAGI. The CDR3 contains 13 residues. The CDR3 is CASSYSRNWELFF. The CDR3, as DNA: TGTGCCAGCAGTTACTCGAGAAATTGGGAGCTGTTTTTT.

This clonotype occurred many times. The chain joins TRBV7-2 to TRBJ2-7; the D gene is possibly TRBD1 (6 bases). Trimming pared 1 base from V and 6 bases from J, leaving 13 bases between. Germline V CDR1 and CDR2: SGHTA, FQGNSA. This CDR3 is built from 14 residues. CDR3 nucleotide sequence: TGTGCCAGCAGCTTAGGACAGGCCCTACGCGAGCAGTACTTC. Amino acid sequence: CASSLGQALREQYF.